The 8 T cell receptor beta chains below all came from one sample that was sequenced in a study of shared clonotypes between healthy human individuals. Assay used: immunoSEQ multiplex PCR; TCRdb lists only in-frame clones, some missing. The table has some 690,000 clones, about 90% seen once. Sequenced sample: memory CD8+ T cells from PBMCs. Subset denoted: CD45RO+ cells pooled with CCR7-negative TemRA cells. Receptor source: a man aged 18 to 30 in good health. Some clones in this sample may be carry-over from other donors' samples.

V is TRBV14 and J is TRBJ2-7; tentatively, D is TRBD2 (6 bases). Germline V gene sequence: CDR1 SGHDN, CDR2 FVKESK. This CDR3 has 17 residues. Trimming stripped 0 bases from V and 2 bases from J, with 17 bases between. This CDR3 reads CASSQDPWREGTYEQYF. The CDR3 region has the DNA TGTGCCAGCAGCCAAGATCCTTGGAGGGAAGGTACCTACGAGCAGTACTTC.

This clone is deemed hyperexpanded. Other nucleotide sequences from this sample produce the same CDR3. The chain joins TRBV7-9 to TRBJ2-7; 7 nucleotides line up with TRBD2. Unmatched junction bases numbered 13, after V lost 5 bases and J lost 0 bases. This CDR3 region has 17 residues. Germline CDR1 and CDR2: SEHNR and FQNEAQ (reference sequence). CDR3 sequence (DNA): TGTGCCAGCAGCGGATCGACAACTAGCGATAGCTCCTACGAGCAGTACTTC. Translation: CASSGSTTSDSSYEQYF.

The J gene is TRBJ2-1, the V gene TRBV11-2; 7 nucleotides agree with TRBD2. Per germline, CDR1 SGHAT and CDR2 FQNNGV. The CDR3 is 15 residues long. The V and J ends lost 6 bases and 7 bases, in that order; junction bases with no gene match: 12. The CDR3, as DNA: TGTGCCAGCAGTACACTAGCGTCTCCGACTAATGAGCAGTTCTTC. It encodes CASSTLASPTNEQFF.

This clone was seen a single time. V is TRBV5-1 and J is TRBJ2-6; no reliable D call. CDR3 length: 16 residues. Germline V gene lookup returns CDR1 SGHRS and CDR2 YFSETQ. V was trimmed by 4 bases and J by 4 bases, leaving 15 bases between them. CDR3 sequence reads: CASSLTRPEGANVLTF. In DNA form, the CDR3 reads TGCGCCAGCAGCCTAACCCGCCCCGAGGGGGCCAACGTCCTGACTTTC.

This chain links TRBV27 with TRBJ2-6; 10 nucleotides line up with TRBD1. The J segment lost 0 bases and the V segment lost 8 bases, leaving 19 bases of the junction unmatched. The germline V gene encodes CDR1 MNHEY and CDR2 SMNVEV (reference sequence). CDR3 length: 21 residues. CDR3: CASLGRATPGQGISGANVLTF. CDR3 in DNA: TGTGCCAGCCTGGGGCGGGCAACTCCGGGACAGGGGATCTCTGGGGCCAACGTCCTGACTTTC.

DNA for the CDR3: TGTGCCAGCAGCGACCGGGACAGGGGCACAGATACGCAGTATTTT. Protein sequence: CASSDRDRGTDTQYF. This rearrangement joins TRBV9 to TRBJ2-3; TRBD1 agrees at 9 bases. Germline values: CDR1 SGDLS, CDR2 YYNGEE. After removal of 3 bases from V and 1 base from J, the junction contained 3 bases not matched to a gene. CDR3 length: 15 amino acids.

The rearrangement uses TRBV5-1 and TRBJ1-1, with 7 bases fitting TRBD1. V was pared by 5 bases and J by 6 bases, with 10 bases of the junction left unmatched. This CDR3 is built from 14 residues. Germline V gene sequence: CDR1 SGHRS, CDR2 YFSETQ. This CDR3 is CASSPRQGVPEAFF. In DNA form, the CDR3 reads TGCGCCAGCAGTCCGCGCCAGGGGGTGCCTGAAGCTTTCTTT.

The chain couples TRBV19 to TRBJ1-2; no clear D. The CDR3 length is 14 residues. With 8 bases removed from V and 1 base from J, the gap between germline ends came to 14 bases. Germline loops: CDR1 LNHDA, CDR2 SQIVND (reference sequence). The CDR3 coding sequence is TGTGCCAGTTCAAACACTCTTCTTAACTATGGCTACACCTTC. It codes for CASSNTLLNYGYTF.